One TCR beta chain is described in this entry. Antigen specificity is unknown. Germline V gene lookup returns CDR1 SEHNR and CDR2 FQNEAQ (reference sequence). This CDR3 has 13 residues. Trimming stripped 7 bases from V and 0 bases from J, with 8 bases between. The method was immunoSEQ multiplex PCR; TCRdb's version includes in-frame clones alone and lacks a portion of them. The sample consists of 65,000 to 90,000 clones, 92% of them appearing once. The sample belongs to a study of OX40 agonist ivuxolimab in advanced cancers. Study conclusions and caveats: Antigen specificity was not determined for the expanded peripheral T cells.

The chain links TRBV7-9 to TRBJ2-3; unclear D gene. This clonotype was sampled from an adult with an advanced solid tumor such as melanoma, head and neck, liver or kidney cancer. This specimen was CD4+ or CD8+ T cells sorted from blood, taken in a trial of the OX40 agonist ivuxolimab. CDR3 nucleotides: TGTGCCAGCAACCTCATTAGCACAGATACGCAGTATTTT. It translates to CASNLISTDTQYF.